This T cell receptor beta chain was retrieved from a study of blood T cell repertoires in COVID-19. The overall study: Researchers got acute and convalescent COVID-19 samples from the United States, Italy and Spain. Nucleic acid was either cDNA or gDNA, and it came from T cells, B-cell-depleted T cells, or PBMCs.

Per the original methods: Estimates of nucleated cell counts were drawn from the amplification of reference gene primers. Sequencing used immunoSEQ multiplex PCR; TCRdb keeps in-frame clones, though not all of them. From that table come the V and J calls and clone size; the DNA was used to work out D and trimming. The sample records 50,000 to 55,000 clones, 82% being singletons. This CDR3 comprises 14 residues. V gave up 0 bases and J gave up 5 bases, with 10 bases separating them. CDR1 is SGDLS and CDR2 is YYNGEE in the germline V gene. Sequences were obtained from peripheral blood. The sequence was collected from a man aged 80 or over with COVID-19, enrolled during active disease. The chain carries TRBV9 and TRBJ2-3, with D perhaps matching TRBD2 (5 bases). CDR3 region: CASSVEPAVDTQYF. CDR3 nucleotides: TGTGCCAGCAGCGTAGAGCCAGCGGTAGATACGCAGTATTTT.